The subject of this entry is one T cell receptor beta chain. The V gene end was trimmed by 7 bases and the J gene end by 2 bases; junction bases not matched to a gene: 4. This CDR3 comprises 13 residues. The germline CDR1 and CDR2 sequences are MDHEN and SYDVKM. These data are taken from a study of circulating and synovial CD4+ cells in juvenile arthritis. Clones were sequenced by immunoSEQ multiplex PCR, and TCRdb holds only the in-frame ones, with some missing. The sample carries roughly 14,000 clones, around 80% recorded once. The sequencing sample was made of CD4+ T cells from synovial fluid. The origin of this receptor is a human patient with juvenile idiopathic arthritis. Some clones in this sample may be carry-over from other donors' samples. The chain combines TRBV28 with TRBJ2-7; TRBD1 matches 8 bases. This chain's CDR3 is CASKSGGAYEQYF. The CDR3 nucleotides read TGTGCCAGCAAATCAGGGGGCGCCTACGAGCAGTACTTC.